This T cell receptor beta chain stems from a study of blood T cell repertoires in COVID-19. Study background: Acute and convalescent COVID-19 specimens originated in the United States, Italy and Spain. From T cells, B-cell-depleted T cells, or PBMCs came the material, which was cDNA or gDNA.

Sequencing used immunoSEQ multiplex PCR; TCRdb keeps in-frame clones, though not all of them. The repertoire has roughly 170,000 clones, around 85% of them found once; the top ten carry 20%. The CDR3 runs 13 residues. CDR1 SEHNR and CDR2 FQNEAQ come from the germline V gene (reference sequence). With 5 bases removed from V and 4 bases from J, the gap between germline ends came to 6 bases. The source is a man in his 70s with active or convalescent COVID-19. The sequenced material came from peripheral blood. This chain connects TRBV7-9 to TRBJ2-6; D is unresolved. The CDR3 reads CASSPTGANVLTF. The CDR3 region has the DNA TGTGCCAGCAGCCCTACCGGGGCCAACGTCCTGACTTTC.